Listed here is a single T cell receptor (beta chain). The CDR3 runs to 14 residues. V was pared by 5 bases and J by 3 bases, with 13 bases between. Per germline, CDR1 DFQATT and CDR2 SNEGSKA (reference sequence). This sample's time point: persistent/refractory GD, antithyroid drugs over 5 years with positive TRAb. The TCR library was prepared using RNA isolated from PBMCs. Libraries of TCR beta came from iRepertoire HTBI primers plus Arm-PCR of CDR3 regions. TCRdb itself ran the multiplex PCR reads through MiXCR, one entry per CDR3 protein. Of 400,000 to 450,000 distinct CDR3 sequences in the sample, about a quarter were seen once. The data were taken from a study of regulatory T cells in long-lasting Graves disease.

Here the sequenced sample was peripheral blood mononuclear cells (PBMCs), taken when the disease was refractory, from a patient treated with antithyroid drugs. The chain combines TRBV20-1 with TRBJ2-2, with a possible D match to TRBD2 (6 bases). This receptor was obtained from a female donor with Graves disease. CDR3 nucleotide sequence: TGCAGTGCTCTCCGGGAGACGTACACCGGGGAGCTGTTTTTT. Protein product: CSALRETYTGELFF.